These T cell receptor beta chains were read from a single sample in a study of OX40 agonist ivuxolimab in advanced cancers. This table comes from immunoSEQ multiplex PCR, and its TCRdb copy is limited to in-frame clones, with some not included. This table holds roughly 60,000 clones, around 86% found once. This material consisted of CD4+ or CD8+ T cells sorted from blood, taken in a trial of the OX40 agonist ivuxolimab. The source of these receptors is an adult with an advanced solid tumor such as melanoma, head and neck, liver or kidney cancer. The CDR3 runs from the conserved cysteine through the conserved F or W. The order of the fields is D gene, clone size, J gene, V gene, CDR3 protein, CDR3 DNA. A D gene is named only where the DNA matches it firmly. Some rows have no size entry. The others give once, few or many, or a class for an expanded clone.

D gene: NA
clone size: once
J gene: TRBJ2-7
V gene: TRBV5-1
CDR3 protein: CASSIIPGNSYEQYF
CDR3 DNA: TGCGCCAGCAGCATTATACCGGGAAACTCCTACGAGCAGTACTTC

D gene: TRBD2
clone size: NA
J gene: TRBJ2-1
V gene: TRBV7-3
CDR3 protein: CASSLSGGTYNEQFF
CDR3 DNA: TGTGCCAGCAGCTTGAGCGGGGGTACCTACAATGAGCAGTTCTTC

D gene: TRBD1
clone size: NA
J gene: TRBJ1-2
V gene: TRBV5-1
CDR3 protein: CASSLSGAQMTGGYGYTF
CDR3 DNA: TGCGCCAGCAGCTTGTCAGGGGCACAAATGACAGGGGGCTATGGCTACACCTTC

D gene: TRBD2
clone size: NA
J gene: TRBJ2-7
V gene: TRBV7-2
CDR3 protein: CASSFPRGSGSHEQYF
CDR3 DNA: TGTGCCAGCAGCTTCCCAAGAGGGAGCGGGAGCCACGAGCAGTACTTC

D gene: NA
clone size: NA
J gene: TRBJ2-1
V gene: TRBV20-1
CDR3 protein: CSASPGGEQFF
CDR3 DNA: TGCAGTGCTAGTCCAGGCGGTGAGCAGTTCTTC

D gene: TRBD1
clone size: once
J gene: TRBJ2-3
V gene: TRBV5-4
CDR3 protein: CASRARTGQRTDTQYF
CDR3 DNA: TGTGCCAGCAGGGCCCGGACAGGACAAAGGACAGATACGCAGTATTTT

D gene: NA
clone size: NA
J gene: TRBJ1-1
V gene: TRBV6-1
CDR3 protein: CASSEAPNTEAFF
CDR3 DNA: TGTGCCAGCAGTGAAGCCCCGAACACTGAAGCTTTCTTT

D gene: NA
clone size: NA
J gene: TRBJ1-5
V gene: TRBV5-3
CDR3 protein: CARSTRDRGRLAQPQHF
CDR3 DNA: TGTGCCAGAAGCACGCGGGATCGGGGCCGTCTGGCTCAGCCCCAGCATTTT

D gene: NA
clone size: NA
J gene: TRBJ1-1
V gene: TRBV19
CDR3 protein: CASSPQGPNTEAFF
CDR3 DNA: TGTGCCAGTAGCCCTCAGGGGCCGAACACTGAAGCTTTCTTT

D gene: NA
clone size: NA
J gene: TRBJ2-7
V gene: TRBV18
CDR3 protein: CASSPRQGYEQYF
CDR3 DNA: TGTGCCAGCTCACCAAGGCAGGGCTACGAGCAGTACTTC

D gene: NA
clone size: few
J gene: TRBJ2-2
V gene: TRBV5-1
CDR3 protein: CASSLEIQSNTGELFF
CDR3 DNA: TGCGCCAGCAGCTTGGAGATCCAATCGAACACCGGGGAGCTGTTTTTT

D gene: NA
clone size: NA
J gene: TRBJ2-1
V gene: TRBV4-2
CDR3 protein: CASSQDVIGEQFF
CDR3 DNA: TGTGCCAGCAGCCAAGATGTCATAGGAGAGCAGTTCTTC

D gene: NA
clone size: NA
J gene: TRBJ2-2
V gene: TRBV28
CDR3 protein: CASSPPRGNTGELFF
CDR3 DNA: TGTGCCAGCAGTCCGCCCCGGGGGAACACCGGGGAGCTGTTTTTT

D gene: NA
clone size: NA
J gene: TRBJ2-2
V gene: TRBV2
CDR3 protein: CASRKGAGTGELFF
CDR3 DNA: TGTGCCAGCAGGAAGGGCGCGGGCACCGGGGAGCTGTTTTTT

D gene: NA
clone size: NA
J gene: TRBJ1-3
V gene: TRBV6-1
CDR3 protein: CASSEEARSVTSGNTIYF
CDR3 DNA: TGTGCCAGCAGTGAAGAAGCGAGGAGTGTCACCTCTGGAAACACCATATATTTT

D gene: NA
clone size: few
J gene: TRBJ1-4
V gene: TRBV28
CDR3 protein: CASSRQATNEKLFF
CDR3 DNA: TGTGCCAGCAGCCGACAGGCAACTAATGAAAAACTGTTTTTT

D gene: TRBD2
clone size: NA
J gene: TRBJ2-1
V gene: TRBV6-4
CDR3 protein: CASSILAGVGNEQFF
CDR3 DNA: TGTGCCAGCAGTATACTAGCGGGAGTGGGAAATGAGCAGTTCTTC

D gene: NA
clone size: NA
J gene: TRBJ1-4
V gene: TRBV2
CDR3 protein: CASSDWTVNEKLFF
CDR3 DNA: TGTGCCAGCAGTGATTGGACAGTTAATGAAAAACTGTTTTTT

D gene: TRBD1
clone size: NA
J gene: TRBJ2-7
V gene: TRBV6-1
CDR3 protein: CASSDRDRLSYEQYF
CDR3 DNA: TGTGCCAGCAGTGATCGGGACAGACTAAGCTACGAGCAGTACTTC

D gene: TRBD2
clone size: NA
J gene: TRBJ2-5
V gene: TRBV15
CDR3 protein: CATSKGLAGGVEETQYF
CDR3 DNA: TGTGCCACCAGCAAGGGACTAGCGGGAGGGGTGGAGGAGACCCAGTACTTC

D gene: TRBD1
clone size: NA
J gene: TRBJ2-1
V gene: TRBV11-3
CDR3 protein: CASRVGTGVGNEQFF
CDR3 DNA: TGTGCCAGCAGGGTCGGGACAGGGGTAGGGAATGAGCAGTTCTTC

D gene: NA
clone size: NA
J gene: TRBJ2-3
V gene: TRBV28
CDR3 protein: CASSSTVAPPDTQYF
CDR3 DNA: TGTGCCAGCAGTTCGACGGTAGCCCCTCCAGATACGCAGTATTTT

D gene: NA
clone size: NA
J gene: TRBJ2-7
V gene: TRBV5-4
CDR3 protein: CASSRDRSSYEQYF
CDR3 DNA: TGTGCCAGCAGCCGAGACAGGAGCTCCTACGAGCAGTACTTC

D gene: TRBD1
clone size: once
J gene: TRBJ1-5
V gene: TRBV28
CDR3 protein: CASSFRPGQFNQPQHF
CDR3 DNA: TGTGCCAGCAGTTTTAGACCGGGACAGTTCAATCAGCCCCAGCATTTT

D gene: TRBD1
clone size: NA
J gene: TRBJ2-2
V gene: TRBV5-6
CDR3 protein: CASSLFWGTGGTGELFF
CDR3 DNA: TGTGCCAGCAGCTTATTTTGGGGGACAGGGGGTACCGGGGAGCTGTTTTTT

D gene: NA
clone size: NA
J gene: TRBJ2-7
V gene: TRBV20-1
CDR3 protein: CSARGDLEQYF
CDR3 DNA: TGCAGTGCTAGAGGGGACCTCGAGCAGTACTTC

D gene: NA
clone size: few
J gene: TRBJ1-5
V gene: TRBV28
CDR3 protein: CASSARRDILAQPQHF
CDR3 DNA: TGTGCCAGCAGCGCCCGGAGGGATATCCTTGCTCAGCCCCAGCATTTT

D gene: NA
clone size: NA
J gene: TRBJ1-3
V gene: TRBV19
CDR3 protein: CASGRSFSGNTIYF
CDR3 DNA: TGTGCCAGTGGCAGGAGTTTCTCTGGAAACACCATATATTTT

D gene: NA
clone size: NA
J gene: TRBJ2-7
V gene: TRBV7-2
CDR3 protein: CASSFSRGPYEQYF
CDR3 DNA: TGTGCCAGCAGCTTCTCCCGCGGGCCCTACGAGCAGTACTTC

D gene: NA
clone size: NA
J gene: TRBJ2-7
V gene: TRBV5-6
CDR3 protein: CASSLLREQYF
CDR3 DNA: TGTGCCAGCAGCTTGTTAAGGGAGCAGTACTTC

D gene: NA
clone size: NA
J gene: TRBJ1-1
V gene: TRBV4-3
CDR3 protein: CASSQGIGAGETAFF
CDR3 DNA: TGCGCCAGCAGCCAAGGGATCGGAGCAGGAGAGACGGCTTTCTTT

D gene: TRBD1
clone size: NA
J gene: TRBJ2-5
V gene: TRBV5-1
CDR3 protein: CASSPGQGALETQYF
CDR3 DNA: TGCGCCAGCAGCCCTGGACAGGGGGCCTTAGAGACCCAGTACTTC

D gene: NA
clone size: NA
J gene: TRBJ1-1
V gene: TRBV28
CDR3 protein: CASSLASGSRTEAFF
CDR3 DNA: TGTGCCAGCAGTCTTGCCTCCGGGAGTCGAACTGAAGCTTTCTTT

D gene: NA
clone size: NA
J gene: TRBJ1-5
V gene: TRBV10-3
CDR3 protein: CAISESRRGAAGTQHF
CDR3 DNA: TGTGCCATCAGTGAGTCGAGGCGGGGAGCGGCTGGGACCCAGCATTTT

D gene: NA
clone size: NA
J gene: TRBJ2-1
V gene: TRBV12-5
CDR3 protein: CASGLSSLIREQFF
CDR3 DNA: TGTGCTAGTGGTTTGTCGAGTCTTATCAGGGAGCAGTTCTTC